This T cell receptor beta chain is drawn from a study of T cells in Graves' hyperthyroidism and ophthalmopathy. Uncontrolled infection, other autoimmune disease, pregnancy or lactation disqualified patients from enrolment. The sample holds many counts of this clonotype. The source material, RNA transcripts, was used to amplify TCR beta CDR3 regions. The HTBI primer set served for first-round RT-PCR of the TCR CDR3. TCRdb reprocessed the multiplex PCR reads via MiXCR and lists one record per CDR3 protein. Of 350,000 to 400,000 distinct CDR3 sequences in the sample, about 15% are singletons; the top ten hold about 31%. The sequence came from a woman between 25 and 40 years old with Graves' hyperthyroidism. Material: blood.

The CDR3 loop is CASSLYGEMGEQFF. DNA for the CDR3: TGTGCCAGCAGTTTATACGGGGAGATGGGTGAGCAGTTCTTC. The V and J genes are TRBV12-3 or TRBV12-4 and TRBJ2-1, with TRBD2 as a possible D gene (5 bases). Trimming pared 2 bases from V and 9 bases from J, leaving 14 bases between. CDR3 size: 14 residues.